The 14 T cell receptor beta chains in this list originate from one sample, sequenced in a study of OX40 agonist ivuxolimab in advanced cancers. The assay was immunoSEQ multiplex PCR, and TCRdb's table has in-frame clones only and misses some. The sample holds approximately 100,000 clones; about nine tenths are singletons and the top ten take more than 0.25%. This sample comprised CD4+ or CD8+ T cells sorted from blood, obtained in a trial of the OX40 agonist ivuxolimab. These receptors all come from an adult with an advanced solid tumor such as melanoma, head and neck, liver or kidney cancer.

The chain joins TRBV2 to TRBJ2-7; no clear D gene. V lost 3 bases and J 3 bases, leaving 9 bases between the germline ends. In germline, CDR1 is SNHLY, CDR2 FYNNEI. This CDR3 has 13 residues. Written as DNA, the CDR3 is TGTGCCAGCAGTGATGGTCAGTTCTACGAGCAGTACTTC. Its protein is CASSDGQFYEQYF.

V usage is TRBV5-6 and J usage is TRBJ2-3, with 11 bases matching TRBD2. CDR1 and CDR2 from the germline V gene are SGHDT and YYEEEE. Trimming cost V 5 bases and J 4 bases; bases outside gene matches: 6. This CDR3 region has 15 residues. CDR3 bases: TGTGCCAGCAGGGTACTAGCGGGAGCTGCAGATACGCAGTATTTT. Its translation: CASRVLAGAADTQYF.

The chain joins TRBV4-3 to TRBJ2-2, with 10 positions matching TRBD2. The ends lost 0 bases at V and 9 bases at J; junction bases unmatched: 4. CDR3 length: 15 amino acids. Germline V lookup: CDR1 LGHNA, CDR2 YSLEER. The CDR3 is CASSQDLAGVRELFF. Written as DNA, the CDR3 is TGCGCCAGCAGCCAAGACCTAGCGGGAGTACGGGAGCTGTTTTTT.

The rearrangement joins TRBV21-1 to TRBJ1-5; TRBD1 is taken as the D call from the table, unchecked against the DNA. TRBV21-1 is an annotated pseudogene. The CDR3 contains 13 residues. CDR3 nucleotides: TGTGCCAGCTGGACAGGGGTTAATCAGCCCCAGCATTTT. Translated, it gives CASWTGVNQPQHF.

The J gene is TRBJ2-7, the V gene TRBV9, with 11 bases fitting TRBD2. Germline CDR1 and CDR2: SGDLS and YYNGEE. This CDR3 region has 14 residues. V dropped 1 base and J dropped 7; count of bases not matched to a gene: 4. The CDR3: CASSVLAGGREQYF. The DNA of the CDR3 is TGTGCCAGCAGCGTACTAGCGGGAGGAAGAGAGCAGTACTTC.

The DNA for the CDR3 is TGTGCCAGCAGTCCCCAGGGGGGCGGGAGTCGGACCCAGTACTTC. Its translation is CASSPQGGGSRTQYF. The chain joins TRBV27 to TRBJ2-5; D may match TRBD1 or TRBD2 (7 bases each). The CDR3 has 15 amino acids. Trimming removed 5 bases from V and 7 bases from J, with 20 bases in between. Germline V gives CDR1 MNHEY, CDR2 SMNVEV (reference sequence).

The gene calls are TRBV28 and TRBJ2-6; a weak D match, TRBD2 (6 bases). Per the germline V gene, CDR1 is MDHEN and CDR2 is SYDVKM. This CDR3 is built from 17 residues. V gave up 10 bases and J gave up 0 bases, with 19 bases separating them. For the CDR3, the DNA is TGTGCCACCACCCCGGGACTCTCCGTCTCTGGGGCCAACGTCCTGACTTTC. As protein: CATTPGLSVSGANVLTF.

The chain couples TRBV10-3 to TRBJ2-5, with D perhaps matching TRBD2 (6 bases). The germline V gene encodes CDR1 ENHRY and CDR2 SYGVKD. Trimming stripped 0 bases from V and 3 bases from J, with 17 bases between. This CDR3 region has 17 residues. The CDR3 here is CAISESIGGGGEETQYF. CDR3 nucleotides: TGTGCCATCAGTGAGTCGATTGGGGGAGGAGGCGAAGAGACCCAGTACTTC.

The chain recombines TRBV18 with TRBJ1-1, with a tentative D call TRBD1 (6 bases). The CDR3 is 15 amino acids. Germline V lookup: CDR1 KGHSH, CDR2 LQKENI. The V gene lost 0 bases and the J gene lost 6 bases, with 14 bases spanning the gap. The CDR3 protein is CASSPPGRGGAEAFF. CDR3 nucleotide sequence: TGTGCCAGCTCACCACCGGGCAGGGGTGGGGCTGAAGCTTTCTTT.

J is TRBJ1-4 and V is TRBV7-9, with TRBD1 as a possible D gene (6 bases). With 6 bases removed from V and 6 bases from J, the gap between germline ends came to 11 bases. The germline CDR1 and CDR2 sequences are SEHNR and FQNEAQ (reference sequence). The CDR3 has 13 amino acids. In DNA, the CDR3 is TGTGCCAGCAGTAAGAACAGGGATGAAAAACTGTTTTTT. It encodes CASSKNRDEKLFF.

The chain carries TRBV15 and TRBJ2-2, with D maybe TRBD2 (6 bases). CDR1 and CDR2 (germline): LNHNV, YYDKDF (reference sequence). V was shortened by 2 bases and J by 2 bases, with 9 bases between the two germline ends. This CDR3 contains 15 residues. CDR3 amino acids: CATSRQEGNTGELFF. CDR3 DNA: TGTGCCACCAGCAGACAGGAGGGTAACACCGGGGAGCTGTTTTTT.

This rearrangement joins TRBV5-1 to TRBJ2-3; 8 nucleotides line up with TRBD1. Germline values: CDR1 SGHRS, CDR2 YFSETQ. V lost 5 bases and J lost 7; bases outside the gene matches: 12. This CDR3 comprises 15 residues. CDR3 sequence: CASRRGQGIFHTQYF. DNA of the CDR3: TGCGCCAGCAGAAGAGGACAGGGAATTTTCCATACGCAGTATTTT.

V usage is TRBV7-9 and J usage is TRBJ2-3; 10 nucleotides align to TRBD2. The germline CDR1 and CDR2 sequences are SEHNR and FQNEAQ (reference sequence). The ends lost 5 bases at V and 4 bases at J; junction bases unmatched: 6. This CDR3 has 15 residues. This chain's CDR3 is CASSRSSGSADTQYF. For the CDR3, the DNA is TGTGCCAGCAGCCGATCTAGCGGGAGTGCAGATACGCAGTATTTT.

The chain joins TRBV7-2 to TRBJ1-5; TRBD1 aligns across 8 bases. J was trimmed by 10 bases and V by 1 base; bases with no gene match: 6. This CDR3 is 14 amino acids long. Germline assignment: CDR1 SGHTA and CDR2 FQGNSA. The CDR3, as DNA: TGTGCCAGCAGCTTAGGGGACAGGTTCTTACCCCAGCATTTT. As protein: CASSLGDRFLPQHF. Complete variable domain (other parts from reference TRBV7-2 and TRBJ1-5): GAGVSQSPSNKVTEKGKDVELRCDPISGHTALYWYRQSLGQGLEFLIYFQGNSAPDKSGLPSDRFSAERTGGSVSTLTIQRTQQEDSAVYLCASSLGDRFLPQHFGDGTRLSIL.